These 12 T cell receptor beta chains came from one sample sequenced in a study of T-cell reconstitution after alpha-beta-depleted transplantation in children. The authors prepared the TCRbeta library with unique molecular identifiers. Each CDR3 protein is one row after TCRdb ran MiXCR on the PCR reads. The sample records a few hundred thousand distinct CDR3 sequences, roughly 30% being singletons. The sequenced sample was PBMCs, obtained before TCRalphabeta/CD19-depleted stem cell transplant. The receptors shown here come from a boy under three years old with Wiskott-Aldrich syndrome, due to receive a stem cell transplant.

The V and J genes are TRBV4-2 and TRBJ2-7; D gene unclear. Germline loops: CDR1 LGHNA, CDR2 YNFKEQ. The CDR3 consists of 15 residues. With 0 bases removed from V and 2 bases from J, the gap between germline ends came to 11 bases. The CDR3 DNA follows: TGTGCCAGCAGCCAAGACTTTGCGGATCCCTACGAGCAGTACTTC. Residues: CASSQDFADPYEQYF.

This clonotype was seen more than once but under ten times. This chain uses TRBV7-9 with TRBJ2-1; tentatively, D is TRBD1 (5 bases). Germline V gives CDR1 SEHNR, CDR2 FQNEAQ (reference sequence). The CDR3 is 15 amino acids. V dropped 5 bases and J dropped 0 bases, with 11 bases sitting between them. The CDR3 protein is CASSQGLSSYNEQFF. The CDR3 coding sequence is TGTGCCAGCAGCCAGGGCCTGAGCTCCTACAATGAGCAGTTCTTC. Complete variable domain (other parts from reference TRBV7-9 and TRBJ2-1): DTGVSQNPRHKITKRGQNVTFRCDPISEHNRLYWYRQTLGQGPEFLTYFQNEAQLEKSRLLSDRFSAERPKGSFSTLEIQRTEQGDSAMYLCASSQGLSSYNEQFFGPGTRLTVL.

This clonotype was seen a handful of times. The chain links TRBV30 to TRBJ2-5; D is uncertain. V lost 0 bases to trimming and J lost 0 bases, with 5 bases between them. The length of the CDR3 is 13 residues. Germline V CDR1 and CDR2: GTSNPN, SVGIG (reference sequence). CDR3 coding DNA: TGTGCCTGGAGTGTAGCCAACCAAGAGACCCAGTACTTC. Translating it yields CAWSVANQETQYF.

This chain uses TRBV5-1 with TRBJ2-3; perhaps TRBD1 as D (5 bases). The CDR3 is 13 amino acids. Germline CDR1 SGHRS, CDR2 YFSETQ. The V gene lost 0 bases and the J gene lost 5 bases, with 7 bases spanning the gap. The CDR3 DNA follows: TGCGCCAGCAGCTTGGAAGGGGAAGATACGCAGTATTTT. This translates into CASSLEGEDTQYF. Drawing the rest from reference TRBV5-1 and TRBJ2-3, the complete variable domain is KAGVTQTPRYLIKTRGQQVTLSCSPISGHRSVSWYQQTPGQGLQFLFEYFSETQRNKGNFPGRFSGRQFSNSRSEMNVSTLELGDSALYLCASSLEGEDTQYFGPGTRLTVL.

The chain has TRBV5-1 and TRBJ2-1; D is unclear. V lost 2 bases to trimming and J lost 4 bases, with 10 bases between them. This CDR3 contains 14 residues. From germline, CDR1 is SGHRS and CDR2 YFSETQ. The CDR3 reads CASSFRSDYNEQFF. CDR3 DNA sequence: TGCGCCAGCAGCTTTCGCAGTGATTACAATGAGCAGTTCTTC.

The CDR3 loop reads CSVVQVNTGELFF. In nucleotides, the CDR3 is TGCAGCGTTGTACAGGTGAACACCGGGGAGCTGTTTTTT. The chain combines TRBV29-1 with TRBJ2-2, with D perhaps TRBD1 (5 bases). CDR1 and CDR2 (germline): SQVTM, ANQGSEA. V was cut by 4 bases and J by 1 base, with 7 bases left in between. The CDR3 is 13 residues long.

V gene TRBV12-3 or TRBV12-4 combines with J gene TRBJ1-2; TRBD1 is a possible D gene (5 bases). The CDR3 runs 13 residues. V dropped 4 bases and J dropped 7 bases, with 13 bases sitting between them. CDR3: CASSSPGRGGYTF. As DNA, the CDR3 is TGTGCCAGCAGTTCCCCGGGGCGGGGTGGCTACACCTTC.

The V call is TRBV12-3 or TRBV12-4, the J call TRBJ2-7, with a tentative D call TRBD1 (5 bases). There are 14 residues in the CDR3. Trimming left V 6 bases short and J 3 bases short, with 15 bases between. The CDR3 loop is CASSQWGLRYEQYF. In DNA, the CDR3 is TGTGCCAGCAGCCAGTGGGGCCTCCGCTACGAGCAGTACTTC.

This clonotype has just a few counts. The V and J genes are TRBV20-1 and TRBJ2-7; 9 nucleotides align to TRBD2. Germline assignment: CDR1 DFQATT and CDR2 SNEGSKA (reference sequence). The CDR3 runs to 16 residues. Trimming cost V 0 bases and J 1 base; bases outside gene matches: 7. The CDR3: CSARDRVAGASYEQYF. The DNA of the CDR3 is TGCAGTGCTAGAGATCGGGTAGCGGGGGCTTCCTACGAGCAGTACTTC.

This clonotype was detected a few times. J is TRBJ1-4 and V is TRBV5-1; D uncertain. The CDR3 covers 13 residues. CDR1 and CDR2 from the germline V gene are SGHRS and YFSETQ. Between the trimmed V and J ends, which lost 0 bases and 8 bases, there was a span of 8 bases. The CDR3 loop is CASSLEGYEKLFF. CDR3 DNA: TGCGCCAGCAGCTTGGAAGGGTACGAAAAACTGTTTTTT.

This rearrangement joins TRBV7-2 to TRBJ2-3; weak D call: TRBD2 (6 bases). The CDR3 has 16 amino acids. Germline V gene lookup returns CDR1 SGHTA and CDR2 FQGNSA. V was trimmed by 2 bases and J by 2 bases, leaving 14 bases between them. In DNA, the CDR3 is TGTGCCAGCAGCTTACGGTTCGGCGGGAACACAGATACGCAGTATTTT. This translates into CASSLRFGGNTDTQYF.

The table lists this clonotype with a few counts. The rearrangement links TRBV20-1 to TRBJ1-2, with a weak D call TRBD1 (5 bases). The CDR3 loop spans 12 amino acids. Germline CDR1 and CDR2: DFQATT and SNEGSKA (reference sequence). With 1 base removed from V and 8 bases from J, the gap between germline ends came to 11 bases. Here the CDR3 reads CSARGAGLGYTF. In nucleotides, the CDR3 is TGCAGTGCTAGAGGGGCAGGGCTCGGCTACACCTTC.